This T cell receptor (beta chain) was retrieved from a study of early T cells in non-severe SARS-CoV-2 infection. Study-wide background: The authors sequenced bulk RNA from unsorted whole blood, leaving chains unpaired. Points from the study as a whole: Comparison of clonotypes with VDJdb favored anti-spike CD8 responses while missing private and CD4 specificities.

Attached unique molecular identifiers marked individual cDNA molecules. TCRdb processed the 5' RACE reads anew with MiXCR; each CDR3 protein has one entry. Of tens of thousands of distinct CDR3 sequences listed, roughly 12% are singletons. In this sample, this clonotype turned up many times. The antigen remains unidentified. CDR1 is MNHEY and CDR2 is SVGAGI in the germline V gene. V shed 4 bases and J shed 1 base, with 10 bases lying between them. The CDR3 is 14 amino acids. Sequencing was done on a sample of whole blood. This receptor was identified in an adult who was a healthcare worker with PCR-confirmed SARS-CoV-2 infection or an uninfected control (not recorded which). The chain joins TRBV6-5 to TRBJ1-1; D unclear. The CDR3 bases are TGTGCCAGCAGTTTCCTACACTCGAACACTGAAGCTTTCTTT. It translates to CASSFLHSNTEAFF.